A single sample is the source of the 19 T cell receptor beta chains below, sequenced in a study of vaccination effects on CD4 cells after COVID-19. Only in-frame clones appear in the TCRdb table, and some are missing; sequencing was by immunoSEQ multiplex PCR. Of tens of thousands of clones in the sample, 75% are singletons; the top ten hold roughly 4%. Peptide-pool stimulation followed by sequencing identified expanded antigen-specific CD4+ clonotypes in the ViraFEST assay. The culture ran for 10 to 11 days, and then CD4+ T cells were isolated. Nobody among the vaccine recipients had prior SARS-CoV-2 infection (nucleocapsid antibodies were negative). Antigens for these TCRs are unknown. The specimen comprised CD4+ T cells from PBMCs cultured with HCoV-OC43 spike peptides, sampled before COVID-19 vaccination. Subset specified: HCoV-OC43 spike overlapping peptide pool stimulation. Receptor source: a human donor who received a COVID-19 vaccine.

The chain is built from TRBV7-8 and TRBJ1-2; D is unresolved. Germline CDR1 is SGHVS and CDR2 is FQNEAQ. CDR3 length: 12 residues. Trimming left V 0 bases short and J 7 bases short, with 6 bases between. CDR3 sequence: CASSLAGFGYTF. CDR3 nucleotide sequence: TGTGCCAGCAGCTTAGCTGGGTTTGGCTACACCTTC.

CDR3 DNA sequence: TGTGCCAGCGAACGGACCGACTATGGCTACACCTTC. Encoded protein: CASERTDYGYTF. V is TRBV28 and J is TRBJ1-2; D gene unclear. The V end was cut by 8 bases, the J end by 3 bases, with 10 bases between. The CDR3 has 12 amino acids. The germline CDR1 and CDR2 sequences are MDHEN and SYDVKM.

The chain joins TRBV30 to TRBJ2-5; tentatively, D is TRBD2 (6 bases). The V gene lost 0 bases and the J gene lost 5 bases, with 10 bases spanning the gap. The CDR3 runs to 13 residues. Per germline, CDR1 GTSNPN and CDR2 SVGIG (reference sequence). The CDR3 sequence: CAWSVGGSETQYF. CDR3 in DNA: TGTGCCTGGAGTGTAGGAGGGTCCGAGACCCAGTACTTC.

J is TRBJ2-2 and V is TRBV7-2; tentatively, D is TRBD2 (6 bases). The CDR3 sequence is 16 residues long. The ends were cut back, 0 bases at V and 6 bases at J, with 14 bases in the middle. CDR1 and CDR2 from the germline V gene are SGHTA and FQGNSA. DNA for the CDR3: TGTGCCAGCAGCTTAGCGCTGGGGGAGGTGCCCGGGGAGCTGTTTTTT. This codes for CASSLALGEVPGELFF. The variable domain in full, with the rest retrieved from reference TRBV7-2 and TRBJ2-2, is GAGVSQSPSNKVTEKGKDVELRCDPISGHTALYWYRQSLGQGLEFLIYFQGNSAPDKSGLPSDRFSAERTGGSVSTLTIQRTQQEDSAVYLCASSLALGEVPGELFFGEGSRLTVL.

In nucleotides, the CDR3 is TGTGCCAGTAGTATAGAAGACCGGGGCTACACCTTC. Amino acid sequence: CASSIEDRGYTF. The chain employs TRBV19 and TRBJ1-2; D uncertain. Looked up from germline, CDR1 is LNHDA and CDR2 is SQIVND (reference sequence). This CDR3 has 12 residues. Trimming stripped 0 bases from V and 8 bases from J, with 7 bases between. The variable domain in full, with the rest retrieved from reference TRBV19 and TRBJ1-2, is DGGITQSPKYLFRKEGQNVTLSCEQNLNHDAMYWYRQDPGQGLRLIYYSQIVNDFQKGDIAEGYSVSREKKESFPLTVTSAQKNPTAFYLCASSIEDRGYTFGSGTRLTVV.

The rearrangement joins TRBV6-2 or TRBV6-3 to TRBJ2-7; 7 bases line up with TRBD1. The germline gives CDR1 MNHEY, CDR2 SVGEGT. V was clipped by 4 bases and J by 0 bases; unmatched bases: 9. CDR3 size: 16 residues. The CDR3 DNA is TGTGCCAGCAGTTCACCGGGACAGACGAGCTCCTACGAGCAGTACGTC. It yields the protein CASSSPGQTSSYEQYV.

This clone was picked up one time. V usage is TRBV24-1 and J usage is TRBJ1-2, with 8 bases matching TRBD1. Trimming took 3 bases from V and 8 from J; bases not matched to a gene: 7. The V gene's germline CDR1 is KGHDR and CDR2 SFDVKD. This CDR3 spans 14 amino acids. CDR3 amino acids: CATSDDRGVLGYTF. CDR3 coding DNA: TGTGCCACCAGTGATGACAGGGGCGTCCTGGGCTACACCTTC.

CDR3 DNA sequence: TGTGCCAGCAGCTTAAATCCGGCGGCTGATTACAATGAGCAGTTCTTC. Translated: CASSLNPAADYNEQFF. The chain carries TRBV7-3 and TRBJ2-1; no reliable D call. CDR3 length: 16 residues. Germline values: CDR1 SGHTA, CDR2 FQGTGA. Trimming took off 1 base at V and 4 bases at J, with 14 bases between the two ends.

This clone was recorded once. The chain uses TRBV6-5 and TRBJ2-3; perhaps TRBD2 as D (5 bases). V was cut by 4 bases and J by 4 bases, with 12 bases left in between. The CDR3 loop spans 14 amino acids. In germline, CDR1 is MNHEY, CDR2 SVGAGI. Here the CDR3 reads CASSSAGGSDTQYF. The CDR3 coding sequence is TGTGCCAGCAGTTCAGCCGGCGGGTCAGATACGCAGTATTTT.

This chain uses TRBV7-8 with TRBJ2-5; tentatively, D is TRBD2 (5 bases). Germline V gives CDR1 SGHVS, CDR2 FQNEAQ. V shed 1 base and J shed 7 bases, with 16 bases lying between them. The CDR3 covers 15 residues. The CDR3 DNA reads as TGTGCCAGCAGCTTAGATTGGCCTAGCCGGTCGACCCAGTACTTC. Translation: CASSLDWPSRSTQYF. Full variable domain (rest looked up from reference TRBV7-8 and TRBJ2-5): GAGVSQSPRYKVAKRGQDVALRCDPISGHVSLFWYQQALGQGPEFLTYFQNEAQLDKSGLPSDRFFAERPEGSVSTLKIQRTQQEDSAVYLCASSLDWPSRSTQYFGPGTRLLVL.

Turning to this clone: One junction end does not reproduce the germline sequence, and a read error may be involved. Other DNA sequences in this specimen translate into the identical CDR3. The chain has TRBV20-1 and TRBJ2-1; no definite D call. This CDR3 is built from 11 residues. Germline V gives CDR1 DFQATT, CDR2 SNEGSKA (reference sequence). DNA of the CDR3: TGCAGTGCGAGAGCTTACAATGAGCAGTTCTTC. Its translation is CSARAYNEQFF.

V gene TRBV5-1 combines with J gene TRBJ1-2; 7 bases fit TRBD1. The CDR3 contains 15 residues. The germline CDR1 and CDR2 sequences are SGHRS and YFSETQ. Trimming took 4 bases from V and 0 from J; bases not matched to a gene: 6. The CDR3 spells CASSNGTASNYGYTF. DNA of the CDR3: TGCGCCAGCAGCAACGGGACAGCCTCTAACTATGGCTACACCTTC.

This sequence joins TRBV5-1 and TRBJ2-3; D might be TRBD1 or TRBD2, each matching 5 bases. The CDR3 runs 14 residues. CDR1 SGHRS and CDR2 YFSETQ come from the germline V gene. With 4 bases removed from V and 5 bases from J, the gap between germline ends came to 14 bases. CDR3 sequence: CASSTSRDGDTQYF. The CDR3 coding sequence is TGCGCCAGCAGCACGAGCCGGGACGGAGATACGCAGTATTTT.

This chain uses TRBV28 with TRBJ2-1; a possible D gene is TRBD1 (6 bases). The CDR3 loop spans 14 amino acids. Germline CDR1 reads MDHEN; CDR2 reads SYDVKM. CDR3 coding DNA: TGTGCTGCGAGATCCAGGGGCCCCTACAATGAGCAGTTCTTC. Its translation is CAARSRGPYNEQFF.

The CDR3, as DNA: TGTGCCAGCAGCTTAGAGGTAGGGGGGGGCCGAGGAGAGACCCAGTACTTC. The encoded protein is CASSLEVGGGRGETQYF. J is TRBJ2-5 and V is TRBV5-6; D is possibly TRBD2 (7 bases). Germline values: CDR1 SGHDT, CDR2 YYEEEE. CDR3 length equals 17 residues. Trimming shortened V by 2 bases and J by 4 bases, and 21 bases separated the two germline ends.

J is TRBJ1-3 and V is TRBV30; D unclear. V lost 2 bases, J lost 2 bases, and 19 bases lay in between. The CDR3 totals 17 residues. CDR1 is GTSNPN, CDR2 SVGIG, per germline (reference sequence). The CDR3 DNA reads as TGTGCCTGGAGTTTTGGTTTAAGGGTTCCTACTGGAAACACCATATATTTT. This sequence encodes CAWSFGLRVPTGNTIYF. Based on the CDR3 plus reference TRBV30 and TRBJ1-3, the full variable domain is SQTIHQWPATLVQPVGSPLSLECTVEGTSNPNLYWYRQAAGRGLQLLFYSVGIGQISSEVPQNLSASRPQDRQFILSSKKLLLSDSGFYLCAWSFGLRVPTGNTIYFGEGSWLTVV.

This chain joins TRBV19 and TRBJ1-2, with a tentative D call TRBD1 (6 bases). CDR3 length: 15 amino acids. Germline V CDR1 and CDR2: LNHDA, SQIVND (reference sequence). The V end lost 7 bases, the J end lost 4 bases, and 19 bases lay between the germline ends. DNA for the CDR3: TGTGCCAGTATTGAGAGATGGGGGCTGGGCTATGGCTACACCTTC. Translation: CASIERWGLGYGYTF.

The V call is TRBV18, the J call TRBJ1-4; D unresolved. With 3 bases removed from V and 5 bases from J, the gap between germline ends came to 10 bases. Germline V lookup: CDR1 KGHSH, CDR2 LQKENI. The length of the CDR3 is 14 residues. CDR3 nucleotide sequence: TGTGCCAGCTCACCGGCGGCGGCGAATGAAAAACTGTTTTTT. Residues: CASSPAAANEKLFF.

The CDR3 is CASSEGVLPDTQYF. CDR3 DNA: TGTGCCAGCAGTGAAGGAGTTTTACCGGATACGCAGTATTTT. V gene TRBV2 combines with J gene TRBJ2-3; unclear D gene. The ends were cut back, 1 base at V and 6 bases at J, with 11 bases in the middle. This CDR3 contains 14 residues. Germline V gene sequence: CDR1 SNHLY, CDR2 FYNNEI.